This TCR beta chain was obtained from a study of cytomegalovirus exposure and HLA in healthy donors listed by TCRdb under 2017. Study-level background: In an earlier analysis of some 550 of the donors, 276 Gb of sequence data and approximately 120 million unique TCR beta sequences from roughly 180 million T cells were reported. Approximately 300 gigabases of sequencing data and 70 million to 95 million unique TCR sequences made up an early release that covered approximately 620 HLA-typed donors. Among the approximately 400 genotyped donors, about 83% belonged to the genetic ancestry cluster associated with self-reported Caucasian donors. The study aimed to test whether cataloging public T cell receptors could reveal signatures of past pathogen exposure. Using immunosequencing, the study profiled T cell repertoires from about 610 subjects and related those repertoires to cytomegalovirus serostatus. A separate validation cohort of roughly 120 different subjects was used in addition to the 666-subject first cohort. To predict cytomegalovirus infection status, the study brought together high-throughput TCR immunosequencing, statistical association of individual TCRs with disease status, and machine learning. A later analysis re-analyzed previously published TCR beta repertoires from 600 to 850 donors and added high-resolution HLA genotyping to study TCR occurrence patterns. Rather than using new phenotypic data, the later analysis identified candidate immune exposures from TCR beta sequences and from how often those sequences occurred across donors. An earlier analysis of some 600 of the donors applied high-throughput TCR beta sequencing to assess whether each TCR beta V gene segment acted as functional or pseudogenic. Donor age, sex, ethnicity and CMV serostatus were compiled alongside the repertoire data. Genome-wide SNP genotypes for about 55% of the roughly 670 donors were used in a later genetic analysis, which treated that subset as a discovery cohort. All discovery cohort repertoires had been generated using a single sequencing platform. Class I and class II HLA loci were covered by the typing at four-digit resolution. Typing coverage varied by locus: about 629-630 donors for A, B, C, DRB1 and DQB1; approximately 500 for DQA1; 600 to 610 for DPA1; some 470 for DPB1. A few DR-DQ haplotypes were treated as single units for association and clustering because of strong linkage in the cohort. Among about 390 genotyped donors of the cohort, an average of around 240,000 unique TCR beta nucleotide sequences were sequenced per donor, roughly 20% of them non-productive.

In total, roughly 710 healthy bone marrow donors made up the cohort. Cohort members were all nominally healthy when sampled, although unrecorded immune exposures were likely present. The donor tested CMV seropositive, placing the donor among the 289 seropositive members of the cohort. Each donor provided a peripheral blood sample, and peripheral blood mononuclear cells were used for TCR beta sequencing. Genomic DNA was extracted from the blood cell samples with the Qiagen DNeasy Blood Extraction Kit. The paper as a whole reports these results and caveats: A later genetic analysis reported fewer N-insertions in productive TCRs among donors in an Asian-associated ancestry cluster than the approximately 700-donor mean. In vitro tests confirmed that a few of the cytomegalovirus-associated TCR beta chains recognize cytomegalovirus antigens. A total of fewer than 200 TCR beta chains were listed by the study as associated with cytomegalovirus. The presence/absence analyses assumed that sequencing depth was roughly uniform across donors, and that assumption may not be true. Several of the top co-occurrence clusters appeared to be linked to parvovirus B19, influenza, CMV and Epstein-Barr virus, according to a later analysis. The sequencing pipeline was judged likely to have produced a cluster of highly shared sequence variants as a technical artifact. The authors suggested that the approach could potentially be generalized to other disease states and immunological phenotypes. A further reported finding was that TCR beta sequences accurately predicted the HLA-A and HLA-B alleles for most subjects in the first cohort. When HLA alleles, especially DR and DQ, strongly co-occurred, TCR associations were difficult to assign to individual alleles. Immune exposure information for the cohort was limited to CMV serostatus. The earlier analysis of about 600 of the donors excluded some 15 rarely observed V segments, including chromosome 9 orphons, because counts were too low. A later analysis found that HLA-associated TCR beta chains were more clonally expanded and had lower generation probabilities than equally common non-associated chains. The 87-base-pair reads could not distinguish some IMGT-functional V segments, including TRBV6-2 and TRBV6-3, so those segments were excluded. Linkage disequilibrium might explain the correlated functional status among segregating V segments, but an unknown experimental factor could not be ruled out. Most TCR sequences were seen in very few donors, while some public TCRs were found in many individuals. A later analysis associated roughly 17,000 TCR beta sequences with specific HLA alleles at a false discovery rate of 0.05. In a later analysis, the rate of TCR association differed among HLA loci, with DRB1 alleles having the most associated TCRs and HLA-C alleles having the fewest. In both the original and validation cohorts, the classifier was reported to diagnose cytomegalovirus status with high specificity and sensitivity. Broadly in line with IMGT annotations, most TCR beta V segments showed up in productive rearrangements about 90% or about 30% of the time in an earlier analysis of several hundred of the donors. Because some donors lacked HLA typing at each locus, the association tests relied only on the typed subset. Only TCR beta chains were sequenced in this cohort, and the absence of alpha or paired-chain data limited detectable features. V-gene and J-gene trimming of TCR beta chains was associated with a missense DCLRE1C variant in a later genetic analysis, and the association was replicated in an independent cohort. According to a later analysis, most CMV-associated TCR beta chains appeared to be HLA-restricted, and the HLA associations seemed to be driven largely by CMV exposure.

Inclusive of the bounding cysteine and phenylalanine, the CDR3 is 16 residues long. CDR3 DNA only is kept here, 48 bases in frame from base 1. V and J lose 4 bases and 0 bases, and a span of 13 bases separates them. Looking up the germline V gene yields CDR1 SGHDN and CDR2 FVKESK. Note on this clone: No cognate antigen has been identified for it. No base quality information exists; no much larger clone differs at one position.

Receptors were amplified or captured by the immunoSEQ multiplex PCR assay. For the multiplex PCR, a mixture combining 60 forward primers for TCR Vbeta segments and 13 reverse primers for TCR Jbeta segments was used. A multiplex PCR assay on genomic DNA amplified the CDR3 region of rearranged TCR beta genes. The Illumina HiSeq System was used to sequence the amplified TCR beta libraries as 87-base-pair reads. Regarding the original processing steps: A later analysis tallied about 77 million unique TCR beta chains across the approximately 670 repertoires, and about 10 million of those chains were shared by two or more donors. A nearest-neighbor algorithm error-corrected the raw reads and collapsed the reads into unique sequences, merging closely related sequences to remove PCR and sequencing errors. To assign V, D and J gene segments, CDR3 sequences were aligned to IMGT reference sequences. For a sequence to be retained, at least a six-nucleotide match to both a V gene segment and a J gene segment was required. A rearrangement was called productive if the CDR3 had no stop codons and remained in frame with V and J, and every other rearrangement was called non-productive. CDR3 was defined according to IMGT convention as the region running from the second conserved V-encoded cysteine to the conserved J-encoded phenylalanine. The earlier analysis of a few hundred of the donors excluded any sequence lacking an unambiguous match to a single V gene segment. An earlier analysis of fewer than 750 of the donors called V segments functional above 56.7% productive rearrangements and segregating when the between-donor standard deviation exceeded 5%. To diagnose cytomegalovirus status from the catalog of TCR beta chain sequences, a statistical classification framework was built. V and J gene assignment, in a later analysis, came from comparing TCR nucleotide sequences with IMGT/GENE-DB human TR gene sequences. A later analysis assigned CDR3 sequences and most-parsimonious VDJ recombination scenarios with the TCRdist pipeline. A later analysis defined each TCR beta chain by its CDR3 amino acid sequence plus V-gene family, and excluded reads lacking a unique V-gene family. In a later analysis, 450 to 600 highly shared, low-generation-probability nucleotide sequences were removed to address suspected cross-contamination and a sequencing artifact. In a later analysis, a clonal expansion index was calculated for each public chain from normalized within-repertoire ranks of inferred template counts. In a later analysis, generation probabilities were computed with a VDJ recombination model fitted to out-of-frame rearrangements, and the resulting probabilities were checked against IGoR. In a later analysis, hypergeometric tests were used to score TCR-TCR, TCR-HLA and TCR-CMV co-occurrence, with a repertoire-size bias correction applied to TCR pairs. False discovery rates were estimated in a later analysis by permuting HLA or CMV assignments 20 times. In a later analysis, co-occurring TCRs were grouped using DBSCAN, and TCRdist sequence similarity was added for clustering within HLA-allele-positive subsets. For co-occurrence clustering, repertoires with fewer than 30,000 or more than 120,000 public chains were excluded, along with five or six repertoires with anomalous nucleotide sharing. Held by TCRdb, this immuneACCESS table contains in-frame sequences only and omits some clones. Under half of the omission traces to an unresolved V gene where checked; the cause of the rest is unknown. The V and J calls and clone size come from that table; D and trimming were worked out from the DNA. The sample table records some 86,000 clones; more than 75% of these occur just once. The ten largest account for approximately 14% of the sample.

This TCR derives from a middle-aged woman in good health and CMV-seropositive. The chain links TRBV14 with TRBJ2-1; possibly the D gene is TRBD2, per 6 matching bases. The specimen sequenced was PBMCs. The DNA sequence is TGTGCCAGCAGCCCAATTGGGGGGAGCTCCTACAATGAGCAGTTCTTC. Its product reads: CASSPIGGSSYNEQFF.